These 17 T cell receptor beta chains were sequenced from one sample in a study of neurological immune-mediated disorders. One entry per CDR3 protein, called by TCRdb with MiXCR from the 5' RACE reads. Of about 31,000 distinct CDR3 sequences detected, 4% appear once; the ten largest clones hold around 25%. The source material was CD4+ T cells from blood. The receptors were sampled from a woman between 40 and 50 years old in good health.

In its sample, this clonotype was seen many times. The chain recombines TRBV5-1 with TRBJ1-1; no firm D call. V was shortened by 6 bases and J by 0 bases, with 9 bases between the two germline ends. Germline V gene sequence: CDR1 SGHRS, CDR2 YFSETQ. This CDR3 has 13 amino acids. CDR3 coding DNA: TGCGCCAGCAAACAGAACATGAACACTGAAGCTTTCTTT. Translation: CASKQNMNTEAFF. The variable domain in full, with the rest retrieved from reference TRBV5-1 and TRBJ1-1, is KAGVTQTPRYLIKTRGQQVTLSCSPISGHRSVSWYQQTPGQGLQFLFEYFSETQRNKGNFPGRFSGRQFSNSRSEMNVSTLELGDSALYLCASKQNMNTEAFFGQGTRLTVV.

This clonotype was detected a few times. The chain combines TRBV4-2 with TRBJ2-3; TRBD2 agrees at 8 bases. The CDR3 consists of 15 residues. The ends lost 0 bases at V and 2 bases at J; junction bases unmatched: 1. Germline assignment: CDR1 LGHNA and CDR2 YNFKEQ. The DNA of the CDR3 is TGTGCCAGCAGCCAAGATAGCGGGGTCACAGATACGCAGTATTTT. Amino acid sequence: CASSQDSGVTDTQYF.

This clonotype was detected a few times. The chain couples TRBV7-8 to TRBJ1-5; 12 nucleotides match TRBD1. The CDR3 sequence is 19 residues long. Germline trimming cut 5 bases from V and 0 bases from J; bases unmatched to any gene: 11. The germline V gene has CDR1 SGHVS and CDR2 FQNEAQ. The chain's CDR3 is CASSMGTGGTMGSNQPQHF. CDR3 in DNA: TGTGCCAGCAGCATGGGGACAGGGGGCACGATGGGTAGCAATCAGCCCCAGCATTTT.

This clonotype has a count of ten or more. The chain links TRBV6-1 to TRBJ2-3; a possible D gene is TRBD1 (5 bases). The CDR3 totals 17 residues. V was pared by 4 bases and J by 2 bases, with 19 bases between. CDR1 and CDR2 from the germline V gene are MNHNS and SASEGT. CDR3 protein: CASSGGWTIDFTDTQYF. The DNA of the CDR3 is TGTGCCAGCAGTGGGGGATGGACAATCGACTTCACAGATACGCAGTATTTT.

Ten or more counts support this clonotype. The chain employs TRBV28 and TRBJ2-3; D gene uncertain. Trimming cost V 3 bases and J 6 bases, with 7 bases left between them. This CDR3 has 12 residues. The germline V gene has CDR1 MDHEN and CDR2 SYDVKM. The CDR3 is CASSFSRDTQYF. CDR3 nucleotides: TGTGCCAGCAGTTTTAGCAGGGATACGCAGTATTTT.

This clonotype has at least ten counts. This chain uses TRBV6-2 or TRBV6-3 with TRBJ2-1; 11 bases match TRBD1. CDR3 size: 14 residues. Germline V lookup: CDR1 MNHEY, CDR2 SVGEGT. Losses at the gene ends were 8 bases for V and 10 bases for J; bases not matched to a gene: 10. The CDR3 spells CASLGTGGWEEQFF. CDR3 sequence (DNA): TGTGCCAGCCTCGGGACAGGGGGTTGGGAAGAGCAGTTCTTC.

This clonotype appeared many times. The genes are TRBV6-1 and TRBJ2-7; no definite D call. Trimming left V 3 bases short and J 2 bases short, with 17 bases between. Per the germline V gene, CDR1 is MNHNS and CDR2 is SASEGT. This CDR3 is built from 16 residues. The DNA for the CDR3 is TGTGCCAGCAGTGACCAGTTGGCCCAACCTACCTACGAGCAGTACTTC. Its translation is CASSDQLAQPTYEQYF.

This clonotype was counted many times. V is TRBV6-6 and J is TRBJ1-2; D not certain. CDR3 length: 14 amino acids. V dropped 2 bases and J dropped 2 bases, with 9 bases sitting between them. The germline CDR1 and CDR2 sequences are MNHNY and SVGAGI (reference sequence). The CDR3 reads CASSYKAENYGYTF. As DNA, the CDR3 is TGTGCCAGCAGTTACAAGGCGGAAAACTATGGCTACACCTTC.

This clonotype was detected ten times or more. J is TRBJ2-2 and V is TRBV5-5; D remains unclear. This CDR3 has 15 amino acids. Germline V gene lookup returns CDR1 SGHKS and CDR2 YYEKEE (reference sequence). Trimming shortened V by 1 base and J by 0 bases, and 7 bases separated the two germline ends. In nucleotides, the CDR3 is TGTGCCAGCAGCTTGACAGCGACGAACACCGGGGAGCTGTTTTTT. It encodes CASSLTATNTGELFF.

In its sample, this clonotype was seen many times. CDR3 sequence: CSETGQNHDEQFF. In nucleotides, the CDR3 is TGCAGCGAGACGGGTCAAAACCACGATGAGCAGTTCTTC. The chain links TRBV20-1 to TRBJ2-1; D unclear. The CDR3 length is 13 residues. CDR1 is DFQATT, CDR2 SNEGSKA, per germline (reference sequence).

This clonotype has a count of ten or more. The chain combines TRBV12-3 or TRBV12-4 with TRBJ1-5, with D unclear. Deletions cut 3 bases from V and 4 bases from J, with 7 bases between. The CDR3 runs 13 residues. The CDR3 DNA reads TGTGCCAGCAGTTTTTCTCGGAATCAGCCCCAGCATTTT. Translating gives CASSFSRNQPQHF.

This clonotype has a count of ten or more. The V gene is TRBV28, the J gene TRBJ2-7; tentatively, D is TRBD1 (6 bases). Germline assignment: CDR1 MDHEN and CDR2 SYDVKM. V was trimmed by 5 bases and J by 3 bases, leaving 17 bases between them. The CDR3 covers 15 residues. CDR3 protein: CASSPTGRGHYEQYF. In DNA form, the CDR3 reads TGTGCCAGCAGTCCGACAGGAAGGGGACACTACGAGCAGTACTTC.

This chain links TRBV3-1 with TRBJ2-7; 8 bases align to TRBD2. Unmatched junction bases numbered 5, after V lost 4 bases and J lost 3 bases. In germline, CDR1 is LGHDT, CDR2 YNNKEL (reference sequence). The CDR3 runs to 14 residues. CDR3: CASSLQAGDYEQYF. CDR3 nucleotide sequence: TGTGCCAGCAGCCTCCAAGCGGGAGACTACGAGCAGTACTTC.

This clonotype has at least ten counts. The chain couples TRBV27 to TRBJ1-1, with 7 bases aligning to TRBD1. CDR1 is MNHEY, CDR2 SMNVEV, per germline (reference sequence). V lost 7 bases to trimming and J lost 0 bases; unmatched junction nucleotides: 8. The CDR3 covers 15 residues. CDR3 sequence: CASNPGTVMNTEAFF. The CDR3, as DNA: TGTGCCAGCAACCCCGGGACAGTAATGAACACTGAAGCTTTCTTT.

This clonotype was seen repeatedly, ten times or more. The chain couples TRBV20-1 to TRBJ1-6, with unresolved D. V was trimmed by 3 bases and J by 2 bases, leaving 8 bases between them. Germline V CDR1 and CDR2: DFQATT, SNEGSKA (reference sequence). The CDR3 consists of 14 residues. This CDR3 reads CSARDGPYNSPLHF. The CDR3 coding sequence is TGCAGTGCTAGGGACGGACCCTATAATTCACCCCTCCACTTT.

There are many counts of this clonotype. This rearrangement joins TRBV4-1 to TRBJ2-7, with 9 bases aligning to TRBD1. This CDR3 is built from 16 residues. Germline V gene sequence: CDR1 MGHRA, CDR2 YSYEKL. With V trimmed by 3 bases and J by 4 bases, 10 bases remained unmatched. The CDR3 is CASSHTPGQGRYEQYF. The CDR3 nucleotides are TGCGCCAGCAGCCACACCCCCGGACAGGGGAGGTACGAGCAGTACTTC.

This clonotype was seen repeatedly, ten times or more. The genes are TRBV6-1 and TRBJ2-4; weak D call: TRBD2 (5 bases). Per germline, CDR1 MNHNS and CDR2 SASEGT. V lost 6 bases, J lost 0 bases, and 15 bases lay in between. The CDR3 is 16 residues long. The CDR3 DNA reads as TGTGCCAGCAGGGACGGACTGAATCTAGCCAAAAACATTCAGTACTTC. Protein: CASRDGLNLAKNIQYF.